This T cell receptor beta chain derives from a study of T cell clonotyping in hematopoietic cell transplantation. Study context: Pretransplant recipient samples were taken after cytoreduction.

Time point meaning: recipient sample about 28 days before transplant, after cytoreduction. Clones were sequenced by immunoSEQ multiplex PCR, and TCRdb holds only the in-frame ones, with some missing. The sample lists around 28,000 clones, more than 85% occurring once. Germline trimming cut 5 bases from V and 0 bases from J; bases unmatched to any gene: 5. Germline CDR1 reads SGHVS; CDR2 reads FQNEAQ. The CDR3 extends over 16 amino acids. Concerning this clone: The antigen is not known.

Points from the study as a whole: Recipient TCR diversity dropped after transplant; expanded clonotypes rose from day 30 to 180.

Specimen: peripheral blood mononuclear cells, collected before stem cell transplant. The receptor comes from a man aged 45 to 65 with acute myeloid leukemia. Some clones in this sample may be carry-over from other donors' samples. This rearrangement joins TRBV7-8 to TRBJ1-5, with TRBD1 identical over 9 bases. The CDR3 DNA sequence: TGTGCCAGCAGCCTGGACAGGGGTGATAGCAATCAGCCCCAGCATTTT. It translates to CASSLDRGDSNQPQHF.